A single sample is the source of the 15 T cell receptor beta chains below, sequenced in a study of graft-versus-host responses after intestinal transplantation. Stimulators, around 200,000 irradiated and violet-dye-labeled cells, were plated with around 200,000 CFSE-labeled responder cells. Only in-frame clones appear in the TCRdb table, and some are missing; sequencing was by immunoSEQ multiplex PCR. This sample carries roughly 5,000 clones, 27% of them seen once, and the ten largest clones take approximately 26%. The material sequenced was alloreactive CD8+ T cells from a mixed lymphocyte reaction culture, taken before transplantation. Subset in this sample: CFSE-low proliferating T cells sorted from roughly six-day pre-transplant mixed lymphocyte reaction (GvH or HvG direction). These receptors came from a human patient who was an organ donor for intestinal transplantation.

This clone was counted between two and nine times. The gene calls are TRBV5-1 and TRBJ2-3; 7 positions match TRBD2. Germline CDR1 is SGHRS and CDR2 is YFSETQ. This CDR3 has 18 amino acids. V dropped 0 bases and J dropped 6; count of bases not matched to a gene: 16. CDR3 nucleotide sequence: TGCGCCAGCAGCTTGGTCATGGCTAGCGGCTTCCCTGGGGATACGCAGTATTTT. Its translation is CASSLVMASGFPGDTQYF.

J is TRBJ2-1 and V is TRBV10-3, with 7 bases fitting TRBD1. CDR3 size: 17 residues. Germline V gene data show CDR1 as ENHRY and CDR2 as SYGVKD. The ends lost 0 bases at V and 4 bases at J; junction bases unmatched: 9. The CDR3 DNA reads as TGTGCCATCAGTGAGTCCTTGACAGGGATTCATTACAATGAGCAGTTCTTC. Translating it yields CAISESLTGIHYNEQFF.

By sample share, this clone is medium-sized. CDR3 sequence: CASSLLPGSGQINNEQFF. The CDR3 DNA sequence: TGTGCCAGCAGCTTACTCCCGGGATCTGGACAGATAAACAATGAGCAGTTCTTC. The rearrangement uses TRBV7-8 and TRBJ2-1; TRBD1 might be the D (6 bases). V lost 2 bases and J lost 5, with 22 bases in between. In germline, CDR1 is SGHVS, CDR2 FQNEAQ. The CDR3 length is 18 residues.

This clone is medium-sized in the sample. In DNA form, the CDR3 reads TGTGCCAGCAGCTTGGTCCAGGCCACTAACTATGGCTACACCTTC. Translating gives CASSLVQATNYGYTF. The genes are TRBV5-6 and TRBJ1-2, with D unresolved. Germline V gene lookup returns CDR1 SGHDT and CDR2 YYEEEE. The CDR3 totals 15 residues. The germline V and J ends were trimmed by 0 bases and 0 bases, with 9 bases remaining between them. Supplemented by reference TRBV5-6 and TRBJ1-2, the full variable domain reads DAGVTQSPTHLIKTRGQQVTLRCSPKSGHDTVSWYQQALGQGPQFIFQYYEEEERQRGNFPDRFSGHQFPNYSSELNVNALLLGDSALYLCASSLVQATNYGYTFGSGTRLTVV.

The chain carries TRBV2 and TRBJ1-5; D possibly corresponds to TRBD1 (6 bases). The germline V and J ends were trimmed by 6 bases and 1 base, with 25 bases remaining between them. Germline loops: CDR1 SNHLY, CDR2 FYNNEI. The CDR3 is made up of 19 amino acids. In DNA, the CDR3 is TGTGCCAGCAGCCGAATCGGACAGCGGGGGAAGATCAGCAATCAGCCCCAGCATTTT. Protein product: CASSRIGQRGKISNQPQHF.

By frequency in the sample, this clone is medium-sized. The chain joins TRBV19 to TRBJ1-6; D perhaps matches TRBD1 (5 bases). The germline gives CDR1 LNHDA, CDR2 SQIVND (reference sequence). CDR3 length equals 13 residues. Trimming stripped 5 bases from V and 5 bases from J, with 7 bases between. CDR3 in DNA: TGTGCCAGTAGTCAGGGCGATAATTCACCCCTCCACTTT. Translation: CASSQGDNSPLHF.

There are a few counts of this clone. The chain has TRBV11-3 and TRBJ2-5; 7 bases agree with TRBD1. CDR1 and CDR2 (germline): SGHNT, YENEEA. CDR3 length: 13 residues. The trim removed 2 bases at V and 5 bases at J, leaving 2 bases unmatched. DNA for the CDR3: TGTGCCAGCAGCTTAACAGGGGATGAGACCCAGTACTTC. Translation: CASSLTGDETQYF.

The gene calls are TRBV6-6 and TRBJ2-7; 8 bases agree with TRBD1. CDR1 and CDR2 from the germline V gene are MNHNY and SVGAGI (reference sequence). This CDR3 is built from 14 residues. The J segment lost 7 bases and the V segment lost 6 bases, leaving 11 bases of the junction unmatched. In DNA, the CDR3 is TGTGCCAGCAGACCTCGGACAGGGAGCGAAGAGCAGTACGTC. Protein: CASRPRTGSEEQYV.

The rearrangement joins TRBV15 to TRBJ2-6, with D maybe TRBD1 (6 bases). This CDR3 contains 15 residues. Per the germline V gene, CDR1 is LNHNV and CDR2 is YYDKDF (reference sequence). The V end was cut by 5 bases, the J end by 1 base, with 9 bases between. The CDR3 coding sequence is TGTGCCACCAGCCATACAGGGTCTGGGGCCAACGTCCTGACTTTC. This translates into CATSHTGSGANVLTF.

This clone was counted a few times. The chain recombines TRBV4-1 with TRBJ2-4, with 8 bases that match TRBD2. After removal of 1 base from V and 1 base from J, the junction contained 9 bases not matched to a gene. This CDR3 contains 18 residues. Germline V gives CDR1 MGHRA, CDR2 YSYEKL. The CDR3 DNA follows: TGCGCCAGCAGCCAAGCCCGCAGCGGGGGTGGGGCCAAAAACATTCAGTACTTC. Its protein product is CASSQARSGGGAKNIQYF.

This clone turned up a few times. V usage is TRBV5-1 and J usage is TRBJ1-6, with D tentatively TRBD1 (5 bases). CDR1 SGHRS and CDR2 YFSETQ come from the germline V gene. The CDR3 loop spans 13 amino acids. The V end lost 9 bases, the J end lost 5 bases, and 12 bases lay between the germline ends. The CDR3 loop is CATKGYHNSPLHF. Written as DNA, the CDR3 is TGCGCCACCAAGGGGTACCATAATTCACCCCTCCACTTT.

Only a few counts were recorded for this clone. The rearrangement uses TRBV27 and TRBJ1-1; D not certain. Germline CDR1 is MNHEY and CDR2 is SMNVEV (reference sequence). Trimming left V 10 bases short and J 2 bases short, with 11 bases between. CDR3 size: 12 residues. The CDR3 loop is CAILPGNTEAFF. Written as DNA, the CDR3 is TGTGCCATCCTGCCGGGAAACACTGAAGCTTTCTTT.

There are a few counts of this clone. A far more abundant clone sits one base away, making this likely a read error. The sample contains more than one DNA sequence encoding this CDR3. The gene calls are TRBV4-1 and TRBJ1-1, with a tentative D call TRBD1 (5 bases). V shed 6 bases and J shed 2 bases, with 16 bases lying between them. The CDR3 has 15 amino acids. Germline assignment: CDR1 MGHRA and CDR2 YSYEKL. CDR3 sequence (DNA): TGCGCCAGCAGACCGACCCCGACAGAAAACACTGAAGCTTTCTTT. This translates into CASRPTPTENTEAFF.

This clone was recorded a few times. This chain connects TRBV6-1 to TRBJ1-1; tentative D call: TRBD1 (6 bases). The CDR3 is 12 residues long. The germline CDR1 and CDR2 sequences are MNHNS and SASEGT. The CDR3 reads CAEGGVGTEAFF. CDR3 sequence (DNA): TGTGCGGAGGGGGGGGTTGGCACTGAAGCTTTCTTT.

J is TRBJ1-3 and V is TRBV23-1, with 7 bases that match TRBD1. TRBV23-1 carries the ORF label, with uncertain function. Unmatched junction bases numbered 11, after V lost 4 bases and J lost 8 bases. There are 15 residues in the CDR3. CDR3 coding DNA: TGCGCCAGCAGTCCAACTCGGGACAGAGGGGACACCATATATTTT. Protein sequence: CASSPTRDRGDTIYF.